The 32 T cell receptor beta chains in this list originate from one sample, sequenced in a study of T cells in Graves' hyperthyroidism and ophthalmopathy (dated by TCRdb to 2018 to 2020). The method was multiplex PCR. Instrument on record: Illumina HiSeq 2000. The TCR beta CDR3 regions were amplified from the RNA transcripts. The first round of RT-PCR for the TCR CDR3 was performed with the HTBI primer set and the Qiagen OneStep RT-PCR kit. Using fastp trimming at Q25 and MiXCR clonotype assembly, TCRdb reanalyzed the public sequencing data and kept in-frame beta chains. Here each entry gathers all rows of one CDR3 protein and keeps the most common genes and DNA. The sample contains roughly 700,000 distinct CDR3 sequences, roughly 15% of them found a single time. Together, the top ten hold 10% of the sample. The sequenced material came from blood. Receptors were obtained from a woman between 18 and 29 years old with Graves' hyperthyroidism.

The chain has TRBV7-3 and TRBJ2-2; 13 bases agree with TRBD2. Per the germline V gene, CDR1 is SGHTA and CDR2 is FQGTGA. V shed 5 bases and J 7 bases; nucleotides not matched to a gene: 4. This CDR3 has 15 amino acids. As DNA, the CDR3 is TGTGCCAGCAGCCCTAGACTAGCGGGAGGCGGGGAGCTGTTTTTT. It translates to CASSPRLAGGGELFF.

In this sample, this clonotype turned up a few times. The CDR3 DNA follows: TGTGCCAGCAGCCATGAACAGGGTCGCTCCTACGAGCAGTACTTC. Residues: CASSHEQGRSYEQYF. V gene TRBV4-2 combines with J gene TRBJ2-7; D may be TRBD1 (6 bases). Germline V gene sequence: CDR1 LGHNA, CDR2 YNFKEQ. The CDR3 is 15 amino acids. V gave up 3 bases and J gave up 0 bases, with 12 bases separating them.

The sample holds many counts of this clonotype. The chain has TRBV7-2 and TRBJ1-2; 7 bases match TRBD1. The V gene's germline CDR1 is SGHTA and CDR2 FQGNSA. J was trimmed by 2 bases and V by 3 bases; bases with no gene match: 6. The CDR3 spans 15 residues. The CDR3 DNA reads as TGTGCCAGCAGCTTCCCTTCGACAGGGAACTATGGCTACACCTTC. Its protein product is CASSFPSTGNYGYTF.

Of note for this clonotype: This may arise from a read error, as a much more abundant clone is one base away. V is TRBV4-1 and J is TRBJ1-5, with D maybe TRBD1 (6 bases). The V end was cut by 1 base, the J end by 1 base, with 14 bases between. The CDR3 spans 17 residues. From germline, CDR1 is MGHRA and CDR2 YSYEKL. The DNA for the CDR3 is TGCGCCAGCAGCCAAGGGGACTCAGGGGAAAGCAATCAGCCCCAGCATTTT. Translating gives CASSQGDSGESNQPQHF.

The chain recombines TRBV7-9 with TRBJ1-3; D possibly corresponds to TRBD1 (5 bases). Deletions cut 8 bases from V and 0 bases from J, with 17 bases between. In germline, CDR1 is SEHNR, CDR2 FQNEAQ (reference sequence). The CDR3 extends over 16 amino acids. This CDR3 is CASPPEQESSGNTIYF. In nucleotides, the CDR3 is TGTGCCAGCCCGCCAGAACAGGAGAGCTCTGGAAACACCATATATTTT. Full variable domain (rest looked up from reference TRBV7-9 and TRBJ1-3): DTGVSQNPRHKITKRGQNVTFRCDPISEHNRLYWYRQTLGQGPEFLTYFQNEAQLEKSRLLSDRFSAERPKGSFSTLEIQRTEQGDSAMYLCASPPEQESSGNTIYFGEGSWLTVV.

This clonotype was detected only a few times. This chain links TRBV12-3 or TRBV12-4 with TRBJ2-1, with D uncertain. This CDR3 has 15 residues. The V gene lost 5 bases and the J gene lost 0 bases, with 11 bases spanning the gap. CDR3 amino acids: CASSEDVSSYNEQFF. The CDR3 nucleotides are TGTGCCAGCAGTGAGGACGTTAGCTCCTACAATGAGCAGTTCTTC.

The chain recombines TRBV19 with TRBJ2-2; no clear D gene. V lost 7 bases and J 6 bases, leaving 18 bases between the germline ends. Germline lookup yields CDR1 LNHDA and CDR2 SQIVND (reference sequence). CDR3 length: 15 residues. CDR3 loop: CASIDGPASAGELFF. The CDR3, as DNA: TGTGCCAGTATCGACGGTCCTGCTTCCGCCGGGGAGCTGTTTTTT.

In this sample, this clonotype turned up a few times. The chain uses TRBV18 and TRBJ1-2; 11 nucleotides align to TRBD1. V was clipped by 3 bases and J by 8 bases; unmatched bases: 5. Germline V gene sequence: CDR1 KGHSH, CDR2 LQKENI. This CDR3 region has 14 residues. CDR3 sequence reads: CASSPRTGGHGYTF. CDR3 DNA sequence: TGTGCCAGCTCACCTCGGACAGGGGGCCACGGCTACACCTTC.

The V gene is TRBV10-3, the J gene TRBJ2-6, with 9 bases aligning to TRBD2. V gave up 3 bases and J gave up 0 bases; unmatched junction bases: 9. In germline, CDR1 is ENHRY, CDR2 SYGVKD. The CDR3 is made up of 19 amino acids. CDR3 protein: CAISEGAGGTRSGANVLTF. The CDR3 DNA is TGTGCCATCAGTGAAGGTGCGGGAGGGACCCGCTCTGGGGCCAACGTCCTGACTTTC.

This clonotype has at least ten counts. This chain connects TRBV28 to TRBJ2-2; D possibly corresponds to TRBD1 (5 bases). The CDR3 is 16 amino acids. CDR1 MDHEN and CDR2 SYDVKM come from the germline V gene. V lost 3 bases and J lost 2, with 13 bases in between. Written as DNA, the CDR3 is TGTGCCAGCAGTTTTTGGAAAAGGGGAAACACCGGGGAGCTGTTTTTT. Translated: CASSFWKRGNTGELFF.

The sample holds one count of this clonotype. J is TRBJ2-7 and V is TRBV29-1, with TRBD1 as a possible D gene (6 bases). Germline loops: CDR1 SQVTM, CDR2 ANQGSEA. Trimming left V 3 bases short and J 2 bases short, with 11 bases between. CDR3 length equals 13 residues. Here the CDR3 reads CSVELQGPYEQYF. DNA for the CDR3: TGCAGCGTTGAGCTACAGGGTCCCTACGAGCAGTACTTC.

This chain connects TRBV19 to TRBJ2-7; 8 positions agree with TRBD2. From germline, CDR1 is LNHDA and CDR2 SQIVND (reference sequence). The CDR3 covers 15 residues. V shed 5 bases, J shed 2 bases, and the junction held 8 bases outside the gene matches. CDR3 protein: CASSPSLAVAYEQYF. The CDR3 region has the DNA TGTGCCAGTAGTCCCTCACTAGCGGTAGCCTACGAGCAGTACTTC.

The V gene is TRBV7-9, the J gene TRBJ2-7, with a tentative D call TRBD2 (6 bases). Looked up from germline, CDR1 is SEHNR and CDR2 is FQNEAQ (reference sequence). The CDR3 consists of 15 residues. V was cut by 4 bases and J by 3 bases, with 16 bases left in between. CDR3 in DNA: TGTGCCAGCAGCTCCCCGGGACTTTTACACTACGAGCAGTACTTC. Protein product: CASSSPGLLHYEQYF.

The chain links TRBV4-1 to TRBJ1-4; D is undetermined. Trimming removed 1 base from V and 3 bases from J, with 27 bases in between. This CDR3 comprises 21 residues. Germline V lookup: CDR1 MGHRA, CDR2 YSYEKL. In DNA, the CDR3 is TGCGCCAGCAGCCAAGTTGGCCAGATTCCGGGAACTCCTCGGGCTAATGAAAAACTGTTTTTT. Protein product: CASSQVGQIPGTPRANEKLFF.

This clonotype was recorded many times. DNA of the CDR3: TGTGCCACCGTGACGGGAGCCCCTGTCTATGGCTACACCTTC. It translates to CATVTGAPVYGYTF. The V call is TRBV28, the J call TRBJ1-2; no definite D call. Between the trimmed V and J ends, which lost 10 bases and 4 bases, there was a span of 19 bases. Germline CDR1 is MDHEN and CDR2 is SYDVKM. The CDR3 is 14 residues long.

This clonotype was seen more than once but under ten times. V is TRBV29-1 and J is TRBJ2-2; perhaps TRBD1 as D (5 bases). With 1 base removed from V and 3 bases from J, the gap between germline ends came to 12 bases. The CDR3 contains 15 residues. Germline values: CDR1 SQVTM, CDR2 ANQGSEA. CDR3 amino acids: CSVEVAGQYTGELFF. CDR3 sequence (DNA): TGCAGCGTTGAAGTGGCAGGGCAATACACCGGGGAGCTGTTTTTT.

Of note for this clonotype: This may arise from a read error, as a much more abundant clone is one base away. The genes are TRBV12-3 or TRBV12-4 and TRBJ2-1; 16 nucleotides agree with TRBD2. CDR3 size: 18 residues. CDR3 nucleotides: TGTGCCAGCAGTCCCCCGGGACTAGCGGGAGGGCCGTACAATGAGCGGTTCTTC. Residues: CASSPPGLAGGPYNERFF.

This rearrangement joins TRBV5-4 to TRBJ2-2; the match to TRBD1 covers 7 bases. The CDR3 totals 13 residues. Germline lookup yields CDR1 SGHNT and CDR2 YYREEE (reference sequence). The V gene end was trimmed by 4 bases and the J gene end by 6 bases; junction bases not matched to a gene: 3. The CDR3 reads CASSRDSAGELFF. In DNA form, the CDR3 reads TGTGCCAGCAGCAGGGACAGTGCCGGGGAGCTGTTTTTT.

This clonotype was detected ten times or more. This CDR3 reads CASSLEGVSGADTQYF. CDR3 sequence (DNA): TGTGCCAGCAGTTTGGAGGGGGTGTCAGGGGCGGATACGCAGTATTTT. The V and J genes are TRBV12-3 or TRBV12-4 and TRBJ2-3; D is tentatively TRBD1 or TRBD2 (6 bases each). The CDR3 totals 16 residues. V lost 3 bases, J lost 6 bases, and 19 bases lay in between.

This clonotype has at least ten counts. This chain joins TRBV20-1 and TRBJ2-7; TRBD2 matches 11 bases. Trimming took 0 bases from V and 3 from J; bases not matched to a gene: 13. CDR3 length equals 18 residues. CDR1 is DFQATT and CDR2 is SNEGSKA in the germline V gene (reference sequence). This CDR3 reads CSARDAHFLAGGIYEQYF. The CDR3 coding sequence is TGCAGTGCTAGAGACGCTCACTTCTTAGCGGGGGGGATCTACGAGCAGTACTTC.

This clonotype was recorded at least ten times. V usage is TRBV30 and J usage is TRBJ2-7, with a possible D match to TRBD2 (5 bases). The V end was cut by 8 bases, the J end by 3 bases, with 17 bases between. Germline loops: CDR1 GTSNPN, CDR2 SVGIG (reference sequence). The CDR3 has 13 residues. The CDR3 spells CAQKETGVYEQYF. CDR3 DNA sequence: TGTGCCCAAAAAGAAACCGGGGTCTACGAGCAGTACTTC.

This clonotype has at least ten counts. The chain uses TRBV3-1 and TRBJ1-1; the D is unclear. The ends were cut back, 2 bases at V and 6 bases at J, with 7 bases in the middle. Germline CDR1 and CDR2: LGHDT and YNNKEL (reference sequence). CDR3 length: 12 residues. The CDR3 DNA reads TGTGCCAGCAGCCAACGGGCCGCTGAAGCTTTCTTT. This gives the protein CASSQRAAEAFF.

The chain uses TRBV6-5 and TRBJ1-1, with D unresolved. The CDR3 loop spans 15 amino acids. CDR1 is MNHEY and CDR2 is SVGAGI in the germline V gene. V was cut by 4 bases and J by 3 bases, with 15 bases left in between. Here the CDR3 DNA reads TGTGCCAGCAGTTCCTGGCTAGAGGACTACACTGAAGCTTTCTTT. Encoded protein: CASSSWLEDYTEAFF.

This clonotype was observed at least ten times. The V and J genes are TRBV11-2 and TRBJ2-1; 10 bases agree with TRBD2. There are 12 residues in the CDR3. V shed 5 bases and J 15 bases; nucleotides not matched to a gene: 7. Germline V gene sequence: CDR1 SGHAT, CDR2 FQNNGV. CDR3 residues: CASSHPSGSSFF. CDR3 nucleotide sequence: TGTGCCAGCAGCCACCCTAGCGGGAGTTCGTTCTTC. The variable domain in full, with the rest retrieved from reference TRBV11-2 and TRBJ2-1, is EAGVAQSPRYKIIEKRQSVAFWCNPISGHATLYWYQQILGQGPKLLIQFQNNGVVDDSQLPKDRFSAERLKGVDSTLKIQPAKLEDSAVYLCASSHPSGSSFFGPGTRLTVL.

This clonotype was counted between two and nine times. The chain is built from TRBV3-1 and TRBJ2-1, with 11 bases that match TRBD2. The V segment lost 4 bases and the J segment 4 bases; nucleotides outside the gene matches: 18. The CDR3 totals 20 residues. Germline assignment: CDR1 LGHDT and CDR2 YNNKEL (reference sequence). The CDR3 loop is CASSLTLGLAAIEGYNEQFF. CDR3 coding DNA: TGTGCCAGCAGCCTCACGTTGGGACTAGCGGCCATCGAGGGATACAATGAGCAGTTCTTC.

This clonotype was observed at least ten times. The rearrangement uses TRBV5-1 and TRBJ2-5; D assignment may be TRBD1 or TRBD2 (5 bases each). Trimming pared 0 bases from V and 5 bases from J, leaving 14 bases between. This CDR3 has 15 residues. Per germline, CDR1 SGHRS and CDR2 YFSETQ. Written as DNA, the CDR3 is TGCGCCAGCAGCTTGGACGGGACCCTGGGGGAGACCCAGTACTTC. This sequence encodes CASSLDGTLGETQYF.

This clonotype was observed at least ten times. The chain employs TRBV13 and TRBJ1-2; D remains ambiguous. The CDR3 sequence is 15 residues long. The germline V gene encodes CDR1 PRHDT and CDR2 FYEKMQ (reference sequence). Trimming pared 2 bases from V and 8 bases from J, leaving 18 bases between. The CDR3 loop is CASSLLSESIRGYTF. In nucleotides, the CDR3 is TGTGCCAGCAGCTTATTGTCTGAATCCATCCGGGGCTACACCTTC.

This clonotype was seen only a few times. CDR3 sequence reads: CSARDLAGFYNEQFF. As DNA, the CDR3 is TGCAGTGCTAGAGACCTAGCGGGATTTTACAATGAGCAGTTCTTC. The chain carries TRBV20-1 and TRBJ2-1, with TRBD2 identical over 9 bases. V shed 0 bases and J 4 bases; nucleotides not matched to a gene: 4. The CDR3 consists of 15 residues. In germline, CDR1 is DFQATT, CDR2 SNEGSKA (reference sequence).

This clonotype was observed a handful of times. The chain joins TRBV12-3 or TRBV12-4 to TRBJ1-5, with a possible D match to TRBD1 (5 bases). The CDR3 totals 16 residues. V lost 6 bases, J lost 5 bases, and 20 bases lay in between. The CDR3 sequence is CASRAGGQGGHQPQHF. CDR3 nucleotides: TGTGCCAGCAGAGCGGGTGGGCAGGGAGGGCATCAGCCCCAGCATTTT.

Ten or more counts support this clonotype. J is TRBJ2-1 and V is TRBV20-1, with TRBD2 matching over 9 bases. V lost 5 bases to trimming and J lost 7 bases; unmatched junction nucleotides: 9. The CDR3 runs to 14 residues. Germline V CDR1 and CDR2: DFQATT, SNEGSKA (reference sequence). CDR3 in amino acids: CSAESWREGNEQFF. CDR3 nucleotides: TGCAGTGCTGAGTCGTGGCGGGAGGGGAATGAGCAGTTCTTC.

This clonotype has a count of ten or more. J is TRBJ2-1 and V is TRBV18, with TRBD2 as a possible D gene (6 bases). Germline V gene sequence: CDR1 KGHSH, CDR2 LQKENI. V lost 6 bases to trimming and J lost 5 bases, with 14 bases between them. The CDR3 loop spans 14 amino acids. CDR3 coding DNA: TGTGCCAGCTCCCCCTCCATAGCGGACAATGAGCAGTTCTTC. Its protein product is CASSPSIADNEQFF.

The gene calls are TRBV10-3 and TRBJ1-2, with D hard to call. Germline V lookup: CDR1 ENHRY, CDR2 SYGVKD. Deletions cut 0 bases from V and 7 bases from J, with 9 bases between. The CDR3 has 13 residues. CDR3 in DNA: TGTGCCATCAGTGAGTCCCCGGACGGTGGCTACACCTTC. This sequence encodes CAISESPDGGYTF.